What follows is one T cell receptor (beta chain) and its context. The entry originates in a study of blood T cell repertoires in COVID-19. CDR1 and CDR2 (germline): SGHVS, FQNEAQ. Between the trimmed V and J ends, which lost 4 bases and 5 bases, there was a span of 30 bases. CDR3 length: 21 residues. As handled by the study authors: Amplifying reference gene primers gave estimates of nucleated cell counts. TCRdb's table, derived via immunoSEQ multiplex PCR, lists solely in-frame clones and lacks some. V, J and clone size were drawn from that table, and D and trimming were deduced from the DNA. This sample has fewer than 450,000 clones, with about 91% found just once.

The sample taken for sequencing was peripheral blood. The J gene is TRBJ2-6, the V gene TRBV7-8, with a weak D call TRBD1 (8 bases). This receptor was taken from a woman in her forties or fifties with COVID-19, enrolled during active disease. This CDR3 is CASSSRGILGQGPPRANVLTF. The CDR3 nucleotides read TGTGCCAGCAGCTCGCGGGGGATCCTAGGACAGGGACCTCCCAGGGCCAACGTCCTGACTTTC.